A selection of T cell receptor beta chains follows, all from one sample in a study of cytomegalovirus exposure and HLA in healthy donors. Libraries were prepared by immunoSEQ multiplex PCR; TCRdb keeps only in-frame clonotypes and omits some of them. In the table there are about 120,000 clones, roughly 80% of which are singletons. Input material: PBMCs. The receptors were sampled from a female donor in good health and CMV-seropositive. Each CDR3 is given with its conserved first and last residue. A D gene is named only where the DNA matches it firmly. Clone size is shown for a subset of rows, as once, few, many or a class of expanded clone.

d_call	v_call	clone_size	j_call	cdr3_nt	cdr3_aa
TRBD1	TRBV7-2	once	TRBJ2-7	TGTGCCAGCAGCAGCCGACAGGGTACATCCTACGAGCAGTACTTC	CASSSRQGTSYEQYF
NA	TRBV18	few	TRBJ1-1	TGTGCCAGCTCACCGGCGGGCAGAGCTGAAGCTTTCTTT	CASSPAGRAEAFF
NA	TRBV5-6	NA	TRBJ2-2	TGTGCCAGCAGCTACGTTTCAGGGGCCTCCACCGGGGAGCTGTTTTTT	CASSYVSGASTGELFF
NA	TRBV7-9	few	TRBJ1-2	TGTGCCAGCAGCCCGGAGGGAATCTATGGCTACACCTTC	CASSPEGIYGYTF
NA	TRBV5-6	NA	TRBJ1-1	TGTGCCAGCAGCTTGGTAGCGGGGGAAGCTTTCTTT	CASSLVAGEAFF
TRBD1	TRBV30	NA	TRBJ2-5	TGTGCCTGGAGTGGCCGGACAGGGTGGGAGACCCAGTACTTC	CAWSGRTGWETQYF
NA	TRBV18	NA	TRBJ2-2	TGTGCCAGCTCACGGATACAGGGTTACACCGGGGAGCTGTTTTTT	CASSRIQGYTGELFF
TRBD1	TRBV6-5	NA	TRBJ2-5	TGTGCCAGCAGTCAACAGGGGGCAGTGACCCAGTACTTC	CASSQQGAVTQYF
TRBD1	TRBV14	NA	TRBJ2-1	TGTGCCAGCAGCCCCTACTGGGGACAGGGGAGCAATGAGCAGTTCTTC	CASSPYWGQGSNEQFF
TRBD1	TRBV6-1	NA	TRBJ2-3	TGTGCCACACGGACAGGGGTCAGGGACACAGATACGCAGTATTTT	CATRTGVRDTDTQYF
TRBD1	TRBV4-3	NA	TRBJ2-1	TGCGCCAGCAGCCCAGAGGACAGGGGCTTCAATGAGCAGTTCTTC	CASSPEDRGFNEQFF
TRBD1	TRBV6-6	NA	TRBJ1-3	TGTGCCAGCAGGGACAGGGGAACGGCTGGAAACACCATATATTTT	CASRDRGTAGNTIYF
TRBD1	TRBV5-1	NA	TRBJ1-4	TGCGCCAGCAGCTTGGATCTGACAGGGGTGGAAAGAAAACTGTTTTTT	CASSLDLTGVERKLFF
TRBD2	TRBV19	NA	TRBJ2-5	TGTGCCAGTCAAGGACTAGCGGGGAAGACCCAGTACTTC	CASQGLAGKTQYF
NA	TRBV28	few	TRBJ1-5	TGTGCCACCGAAGGGGGAGGGCAGCCCCAGCATTTT	CATEGGGQPQHF
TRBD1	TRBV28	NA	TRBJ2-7	TGTGCCAGCAGTTGGGGACAGGGGACCTACGAGCAGTACTTC	CASSWGQGTYEQYF
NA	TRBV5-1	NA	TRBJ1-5	TGCGCCAGCAGCTTGGAACCCGGTTTTGGTCAGCCCCAGCATTTT	CASSLEPGFGQPQHF
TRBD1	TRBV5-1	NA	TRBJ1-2	TGCGCCAGCAGAGACAGGGACTATGGCTACACCTTC	CASRDRDYGYTF
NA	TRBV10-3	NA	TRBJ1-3	TGTGCCATCAGTGAGCAGGGGCCCTCTGGAAACACCATATATTTT	CAISEQGPSGNTIYF
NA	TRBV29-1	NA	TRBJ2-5	TGCAGCGTTTCCGACTGGGAGGAGACCCAGTACTTC	CSVSDWEETQYF
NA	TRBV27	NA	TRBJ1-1	TGTGCCAGCCGAGTCGGGGCTGAAGCTTTCTTT	CASRVGAEAFF
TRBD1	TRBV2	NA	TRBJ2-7	TGTGCCAGCGCGGGGACAGGGAGGGCCGAGCAGTACTTC	CASAGTGRAEQYF
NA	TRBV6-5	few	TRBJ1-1	TGTGCCAGCAGTTACTCCCCCTCGAGTTCTGAAGCTTTCTTT	CASSYSPSSSEAFF
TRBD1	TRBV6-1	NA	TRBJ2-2	TGTGCCAGCAGAGGGACAGGGGCCACCGGGGAGCTGTTTTTT	CASRGTGATGELFF
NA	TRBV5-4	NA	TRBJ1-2	TGTGCCAGCAGCTCGAACAGGGCTAACTATGGCTACACCTTC	CASSSNRANYGYTF
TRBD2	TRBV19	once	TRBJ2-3	TGTGCCAGTAGTTTTAGCGGGAGCACAGATACGCAGTATTTT	CASSFSGSTDTQYF
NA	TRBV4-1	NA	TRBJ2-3	TGCGCCAGCAGCCTTCAACTACACTCAGACACAGATACGCAGTATTTT	CASSLQLHSDTDTQYF
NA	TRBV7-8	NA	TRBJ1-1	TGTGCCAGCAGCTTAGGAATAGGGGCGAACACTGAAGCTTTCTTT	CASSLGIGANTEAFF
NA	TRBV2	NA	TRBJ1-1	TGTGCCAGCGACGCCAGACAGGTGCGAACTGAAGCTTTCTTT	CASDARQVRTEAFF
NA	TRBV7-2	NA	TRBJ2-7	TGTGCCACCGAGTTGGACAGTACCTACGAGCAGTACTTC	CATELDSTYEQYF
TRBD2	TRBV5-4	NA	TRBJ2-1	TGTGCCAGCAGCTTCCCACTAGCGGAGCAGTTCTTC	CASSFPLAEQFF
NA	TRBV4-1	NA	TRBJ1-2	TGCGCCAGCAGCGCGGGGGGGGGTACCTATGGCTACACCTTC	CASSAGGGTYGYTF
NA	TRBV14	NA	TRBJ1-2	TGTGCCAGCAGCTCCTGGTCAGGGCACTATGGCTACACCTTC	CASSSWSGHYGYTF
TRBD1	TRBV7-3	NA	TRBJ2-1	TGTGCCAGCAGCTTAACCGGACAGGGGTACAATGAGCAGTTCTTC	CASSLTGQGYNEQFF
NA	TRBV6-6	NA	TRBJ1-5	TGTGCCAGCAATAGAGGCACGGTTCTTCAGCCCCAGCATTTT	CASNRGTVLQPQHF
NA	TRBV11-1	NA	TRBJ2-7	TGTGCCAGCAGCTTGAACAGTCCCTACGAGCAGTACTTC	CASSLNSPYEQYF
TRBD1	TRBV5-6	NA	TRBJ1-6	TGTGCCAGCAGCCCCTCGACAGGGGCTGGACCCCTCCACTTT	CASSPSTGAGPLHF
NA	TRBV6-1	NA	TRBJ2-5	TGTGCCAGCGGGGCTCAGAAGGAGACCCAGTACTTC	CASGAQKETQYF
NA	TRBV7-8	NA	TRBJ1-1	TGTGCCAGCAGCTTAGGGACATTCACTGAAGCTTTCTTT	CASSLGTFTEAFF
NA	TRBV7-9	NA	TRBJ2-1	TGTGCCAGCAGCCTAAGACAGAGCAATGAGCAGTTCTTC	CASSLRQSNEQFF
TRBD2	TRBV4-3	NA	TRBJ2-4	TGCGCCAGCAGCCCATCCCTCCGGGGGGAGATAGGCAAAAACATTCAGTACTTC	CASSPSLRGEIGKNIQYF
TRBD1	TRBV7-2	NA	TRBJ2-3	TGTGCCAGCAGCTTGTCGGGACAGGGCACAGATACGCAGTATTTT	CASSLSGQGTDTQYF
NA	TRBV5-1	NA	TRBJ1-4	TGCGCCAGCAGCTTGGGGGGTAGGGGGAAAGGGGAAAAACTGTTTTTT	CASSLGGRGKGEKLFF
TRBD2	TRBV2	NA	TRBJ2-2	TGTGCCAGCAGCGTTACTAGCGGGCTCACCGGGGAGCTGTTTTTT	CASSVTSGLTGELFF
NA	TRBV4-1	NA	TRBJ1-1	TGCGCCGCGGGGGGATGGGACACTGAAGCCTTCTTT	CAAGGWDTEAFF